What follows is one TCR beta chain and its context. Its antigen is unknown. TCRdb re-called the reads through MiXCR, storing one row per CDR3 protein. The table records fewer than 550,000 distinct CDR3 sequences, 25% to 40% of them present only once. The sample comes from a study of T cell repertoires in cytomegalovirus infection. Whole-study context: Signatures in public TCR beta sequences pointed to both CMV infection and matching HLA type.

Findings and limits, study-wide: Frequencies of public TCR beta families were cumulated, and this identified carriers of CMV plus the relevant HLA. What dominated the ex vivo response were HLA-C-restricted CMV-specific TCR beta clonotypes.

CDR3 length equals 15 residues. Germline V gene lookup returns CDR1 GTSNPN and CDR2 SVGIG (reference sequence). V lost 3 bases and J 4 bases, leaving 16 bases between the germline ends. This chain joins TRBV30 and TRBJ1-5; D is undetermined. This TCR was sampled from a human donor in good health (CMV status not recorded). Some clones in this sample may be carry-over from other donors' samples. Specimen: PBMCs. Written as DNA, the CDR3 is TGTGCCTGGAGCTACAGCCCTAACTTTAATCAGCCCCAGCATTTT. Its protein is CAWSYSPNFNQPQHF.